One and the same sample provided the 5 T cell receptor beta chains below, sequenced in a study of T-cell memory formation after mild COVID-19. TCRdb redid the calling of the 5' RACE reads with MiXCR, one entry per CDR3 protein. The profile shows 100,000 to 150,000 distinct CDR3 sequences, about 18% of them singletons. What was sequenced was PBMCs or a T cell subset sorted from them (not recorded which). These receptor sequences come from a man younger than 30 who had mild COVID-19 (a few samples of this study predate the infection). Cell type and time point are not known.

This clonotype was seen ten or more times. The J gene is TRBJ2-3, the V gene TRBV5-1; D might be TRBD2 (5 bases). This CDR3 region has 14 residues. V dropped 9 bases and J dropped 0 bases, with 14 bases sitting between them. CDR1 is SGHRS, CDR2 YFSETQ, per germline. CDR3 sequence (DNA): TGCGCCACGCGGGCGACTCTAAGCACAGATACGCAGTATTTT. As protein: CATRATLSTDTQYF.

The chain employs TRBV14 and TRBJ1-2; TRBD1 might be the D (5 bases). Trimming removed 4 bases from V and 8 bases from J, with 17 bases in between. The CDR3 sequence is 14 residues long. CDR1 SGHDN and CDR2 FVKESK come from the germline V gene. In DNA, the CDR3 is TGTGCCAGCAGCCGACAATCCGGGGGTTTCGGCTACACCTTC. It specifies CASSRQSGGFGYTF.

This clonotype was observed a handful of times. V usage is TRBV4-3 and J usage is TRBJ1-6; no clear D gene. The germline CDR1 and CDR2 sequences are LGHNA and YSLEER. The CDR3 length is 14 residues. Trimming removed 1 base from V and 11 bases from J, with 12 bases in between. In nucleotides, the CDR3 is TGCGCCAGCAGCCAAGGTGGGCTGTATGCACCCCTCCACTTT. Amino acids: CASSQGGLYAPLHF.

This clonotype was observed a handful of times. CDR3 bases: TGTGCCAGCAGCTCAGGGTCGGGTCAGCCCCAGCATTTT. Translation gives CASSSGSGQPQHF. The chain is built from TRBV2 and TRBJ1-5, with D tentatively TRBD1 (5 bases). Germline CDR1 is SNHLY and CDR2 is FYNNEI. Trimming left V 6 bases short and J 6 bases short, with 12 bases between. This CDR3 contains 13 residues.

The rearrangement joins TRBV25-1 to TRBJ2-2; either TRBD1 or TRBD2 may fit D (5 bases each). CDR3 length equals 12 residues. CDR1 MGHDK and CDR2 SYGVNS come from the germline V gene. With 6 bases removed from V and 3 bases from J, the gap between germline ends came to 5 bases. CDR3 in DNA: TGTGCCAGCAGGGGGGACACCGGGGAGCTGTTTTTT. The encoded protein is CASRGDTGELFF.